The rows below give T cell receptor beta chains drawn from one sample of a study of T-cell reconstitution after alpha-beta-depleted transplantation in children. Via MiXCR, TCRdb re-called the PCR reads, giving one row per CDR3 protein. Among approximately 520,000 distinct CDR3 sequences listed, about an eighth were seen once. Sequenced here: PBMCs, mostly from graft donor cells, sampled 180 days after TCRalphabeta/CD19-depleted stem cell transplant. All receptors derive from a female patient between 2 and 10 years old who had a stem cell transplant for aplastic anemia, so the T cells may come from the graft donor. The CDR3 runs from the conserved cysteine through the conserved F or W. D genes are given only for firm matches. Expanded clones get a size class; other rows say once, few or many, or leave the size out.

V gene	J gene	clone size	D gene	CDR3 protein
TRBV15	TRBJ1-2	few	TRBD1	CATAGTGSNGYTF
TRBV20-1	TRBJ2-2	.	TRBD2	CSAPKWAGGVTGELFF
TRBV30	TRBJ1-2	.	.	CAWSGNRIYTF
TRBV7-2	TRBJ2-5	few	.	CASSRRAGTETQYF
TRBV28	TRBJ2-5	many	TRBD1	CASSETGTGGPSGETQYF
TRBV29-1	TRBJ2-1	once	.	CSVAGQGSYNEQFF
TRBV7-2	TRBJ2-3	.	.	CASNFMGSPADTQYF
TRBV14	TRBJ1-2	few	.	CASSQVQHYGYTF
TRBV28	TRBJ2-3	few	.	CASSPPGRNTDTQYF
TRBV2	TRBJ1-4	.	.	CASSEAGILPGESPF
TRBV4-3	TRBJ1-2	few	TRBD1	CASSHAGTGADGYTF
TRBV5-1	TRBJ1-5	many	.	CASSLDGQNQPQHF
TRBV28	TRBJ2-7	few	TRBD2	CASSFLLRLAGVGHEQYF
TRBV5-6	TRBJ2-7	many	TRBD2	CASSPWTSGIYEQYF
TRBV20-1	TRBJ2-1	.	.	CSARGSPGEQFF
TRBV7-8	TRBJ1-1	.	.	CASSSAGGLSTEAFF
TRBV28	TRBJ1-1	many	.	CASTLRGWTEAFF
TRBV15	TRBJ1-5	.	TRBD1	CATSRTQGARQPQHF
TRBV6-5	TRBJ2-7	many	TRBD1	CASSYSGQNDEQYF
TRBV20-1	TRBJ1-4	many	TRBD1	CSARDARQGPEKLFF
TRBV2	TRBJ2-1	.	TRBD2	CASSEGGLVDNEQFF
TRBV11-2	TRBJ2-4	.	.	CASSLVRRTNIQYF
TRBV4-3	TRBJ1-1	.	.	CASSQLDSYTEAFF
TRBV4-1	TRBJ2-2	.	TRBD1	CASSLHRGRPYTGELFF
TRBV11-2	TRBJ1-4	few	.	CASSSLPGHLIATNEKLFF
TRBV20-1	TRBJ2-1	many	.	CSALPPGESSYNEQFF
TRBV25-1	TRBJ2-1	few	TRBD2	CASSEGFLFSGGDNEQFF
TRBV19	TRBJ2-1	.	.	CASSMRPNSYNEQFF
TRBV9	TRBJ2-1	.	TRBD2	CASSARLAGGNEQFF
TRBV25-1	TRBJ1-2	few	.	CASSEVRDGYTF
TRBV18	TRBJ2-7	few	.	CASSPPRQPNSYEQYF
TRBV7-9	TRBJ2-1	few	.	CASTTTEGSYNEQFF
TRBV5-1	TRBJ2-6	few	TRBD1	CASSLTGDVLTF
TRBV5-1	TRBJ2-5	.	.	CASSQSGVHETQYF
TRBV10-3	TRBJ2-1	.	TRBD1	CATGQEILRQGMKNAQFF
TRBV10-3	TRBJ2-5	many	.	CAISVGQEETQYF
TRBV20-1	TRBJ2-2	few	.	CSAQDRTGDNTGELFF
TRBV10-3	TRBJ1-4	many	.	CAIGGTNEKLFF